Below, 2 T cell receptor beta chains from the same sample are listed, as sequenced in a study of beta chain features in type 1 diabetes. Since all of the isolated RNA was reverse transcribed, expressed TCRB transcripts were what got sequenced. Method: immunoSEQ multiplex PCR; TCRdb's copy keeps in-frame clones and lacks some. The sample has about 340,000 clones, roughly 8% seen once. The sample was central memory CD4+ T cells from blood. These receptors all come from a woman younger than 35 in good health.

This clone was counted only a few times. This chain connects TRBV6-6 to TRBJ2-5, with D possibly matching TRBD1 (6 bases). The CDR3 loop spans 13 amino acids. Germline assignment: CDR1 MNHNY and CDR2 SVGAGI (reference sequence). With 7 bases removed from V and 2 bases from J, the gap between germline ends came to 11 bases. The CDR3 sequence: CASMRGIQETQYF. In DNA form, the CDR3 reads TGTGCCAGCATGAGGGGGATTCAAGAGACCCAGTACTTC.

The rearrangement uses TRBV5-1 and TRBJ2-7, with 7 bases that match TRBD1. This CDR3 comprises 16 residues. Trimming removed 0 bases from V and 3 bases from J; junction bases left unmatched: 9. Germline V gene sequence: CDR1 SGHRS, CDR2 YFSETQ. The CDR3 spells CASSLADRPWNYEQYF. The CDR3 DNA reads as TGCGCCAGCAGCTTGGCGGACAGGCCCTGGAACTACGAGCAGTACTTC.